These 21 T cell receptor beta chains share one sample of origin, sequenced in a study of shared clonotypes between healthy human individuals (TCRdb year 2020). Library preparation employed the immunoSEQ multiplex PCR assay. The source is immuneACCESS, and TCRdb retained only in-frame sequences with V and J called. Part of the clones is not carried over; for the studies checked, unresolved V genes explain less than half of this, and the remainder is unexplained. The sample has about 79,000 clones on record, roughly three fifths of them singletons. Around 50% of the sample goes to the ten largest clones. Sample: memory CD8+ T cells sorted from blood. This specimen's cell subset or site label, interpreted: CD45RO+ cells pooled with CCR7-negative TemRA cells. These receptors were collected from a man aged 25-40 years in good health.

The chain joins TRBV29-1 to TRBJ2-7; 7 bases align to TRBD2. Germline trimming cut 5 bases from V and 1 base from J; bases unmatched to any gene: 8. CDR1 SQVTM and CDR2 ANQGSEA come from the germline V gene. This CDR3 region has 14 residues. The CDR3 coding sequence is TGCAGCGTTCATCCGGGGGGAGATTCCTACGAGCAGTACTTC. Residues: CSVHPGGDSYEQYF.

The chain links TRBV5-4 to TRBJ2-3; D possibly corresponds to TRBD1 (6 bases). This CDR3 comprises 15 residues. Trimming shortened V by 4 bases and J by 0 bases, and 12 bases separated the two germline ends. The V gene's germline CDR1 is SGHNT and CDR2 YYREEE (reference sequence). CDR3 amino acids: CASSAGVSSTDTQYF. The CDR3 DNA is TGTGCCAGCAGCGCAGGGGTTAGTAGCACAGATACGCAGTATTTT.

The J gene is TRBJ1-5, the V gene TRBV28; TRBD1 is a possible D gene (5 bases). Trimming removed 3 bases at V and 7 bases at J, with 7 bases between. Germline assignment: CDR1 MDHEN and CDR2 SYDVKM. The CDR3 is 12 residues long. CDR3 protein: CASSFRGQPQHF. The CDR3 DNA follows: TGTGCCAGCAGTTTTCGGGGGCAGCCCCAGCATTTT.

The chain links TRBV21-1 to TRBJ2-1; no check of the table's D call, TRBD1, against the DNA was made. TRBV21-1 is a known pseudogene. This CDR3 has 17 amino acids. The CDR3 nucleotides read TGTGCCAGCAGCAAACCTGGGGCAGGCCGATCCTACCTCGAGCAGTTCTTC. Translated, it gives CASSKPGAGRSYLEQFF.

Comments on this clone: Other DNA sequences within the sample encode an identical CDR3. V gene TRBV6-1 combines with J gene TRBJ2-7; D is unresolved. The CDR3 is 11 residues long. Trimming removed 3 bases at V and 2 bases at J, with 2 bases between. Germline V lookup: CDR1 MNHNS, CDR2 SASEGT. This chain's CDR3 is CASSEAYEQYF. The DNA for the CDR3 is TGTGCCAGCAGTGAGGCCTACGAGCAGTACTTC.

This clone was picked up a small number of times. This rearrangement joins TRBV2 to TRBJ2-2; TRBD1 matches 7 bases. CDR1 and CDR2 (germline): SNHLY, FYNNEI. The V and J ends lost 8 bases and 4 bases, in that order; junction bases with no gene match: 10. CDR3 length: 15 amino acids. CDR3 nucleotide sequence: TGTGCCAGCGATGACAGGGCCAAATCCACCGGGGAGCTGTTTTTT. Amino acid sequence: CASDDRAKSTGELFF.

V usage is TRBV9 and J usage is TRBJ2-1; TRBD1 is a possible D gene (6 bases). The length of the CDR3 is 15 residues. Trimming removed 3 bases from V and 8 bases from J, with 18 bases in between. Germline loops: CDR1 SGDLS, CDR2 YYNGEE. CDR3 nucleotide sequence: TGTGCCAGCAGCGGAGCCGGGACAAGGTTGGATGAGCAGTTCTTC. Translated: CASSGAGTRLDEQFF.

The chain couples TRBV11-2 to TRBJ2-6, with D tentatively TRBD2 (5 bases). Germline CDR1 and CDR2: SGHAT and FQNNGV. Deletions cut 5 bases from V and 4 bases from J, with 15 bases between. The CDR3 loop spans 16 amino acids. CDR3 in amino acids: CASSHIRGTGANVLTF. As DNA, the CDR3 is TGTGCCAGCAGCCATATCCGGGGAACGGGGGCCAACGTCCTGACTTTC.

The J gene is TRBJ1-2, the V gene TRBV28; TRBD1 agrees at 7 bases. There are 13 residues in the CDR3. The germline gives CDR1 MDHEN, CDR2 SYDVKM. With V trimmed by 6 bases and J by 4 bases, 5 bases remained unmatched. The CDR3 sequence is CASRSQGPYGYTF. CDR3 nucleotides: TGTGCCAGCAGATCACAGGGGCCCTATGGCTACACCTTC.

V usage is TRBV30 and J usage is TRBJ2-2; 8 bases are shared with TRBD1. The CDR3 has 15 residues. Unmatched junction bases numbered 7, after V lost 4 bases and J lost 3 bases. From germline, CDR1 is GTSNPN and CDR2 SVGIG (reference sequence). Here the CDR3 reads CAWKAGGQDTGELFF. DNA of the CDR3: TGTGCCTGGAAGGCAGGGGGCCAGGACACCGGGGAGCTGTTTTTT.

This clone came up once. The rearrangement joins TRBV15 to TRBJ1-5; TRBD1 is a possible D gene (5 bases). Germline V gene lookup returns CDR1 LNHNV and CDR2 YYDKDF (reference sequence). The V end lost 2 bases, the J end lost 12 bases, and 38 bases lay between the germline ends. The CDR3 is 21 residues long. The CDR3 loop reads CATSRHPIEGREDWMVGLQHF. The CDR3 nucleotides are TGTGCCACCAGCAGACACCCCATCGAGGGCAGGGAAGACTGGATGGTTGGGCTCCAGCATTTT.

V gene TRBV9 combines with J gene TRBJ2-3, with a possible D match to TRBD2 (6 bases). With 3 bases removed from V and 2 bases from J, the gap between germline ends came to 31 bases. This CDR3 comprises 21 residues. Germline lookup yields CDR1 SGDLS and CDR2 YYNGEE. CDR3 loop: CASSAPDRTARDSKNTDTQYF. The CDR3 coding sequence is TGTGCCAGCAGCGCCCCCGATCGGACTGCCCGGGACTCAAAAAACACAGATACGCAGTATTTT.

The CDR3 reads CASSLRDMSSYEQYF. The CDR3 region has the DNA TGTGCCAGCAGTTTAAGGGATATGAGCTCCTACGAGCAGTACTTC. J is TRBJ2-7 and V is TRBV28; D call uncertain. The germline gives CDR1 MDHEN, CDR2 SYDVKM. The V end was cut by 2 bases, the J end by 0 bases, with 11 bases between. This CDR3 spans 15 amino acids.

The V gene is TRBV13, the J gene TRBJ2-2, with TRBD1 as a possible D gene (6 bases). The CDR3 totals 15 residues. The V and J ends lost 1 base and 6 bases respectively, with 12 bases between them. Germline V gives CDR1 PRHDT, CDR2 FYEKMQ (reference sequence). This chain's CDR3 is CASSLARRGSGELFF. The DNA for the CDR3 is TGTGCCAGCAGCTTAGCCCGCAGGGGATCCGGGGAGCTGTTTTTT.

V usage is TRBV5-1 and J usage is TRBJ2-3; 10 bases agree with TRBD1. Germline CDR1 reads SGHRS; CDR2 reads YFSETQ. The ends lost 4 bases at V and 7 bases at J; junction bases unmatched: 9. This CDR3 contains 15 residues. The CDR3 is CASSPGTGATNTQYF. As DNA, the CDR3 is TGCGCCAGCAGCCCAGGGACAGGGGCTACCAATACGCAGTATTTT. The full variable domain, with the rest looked up from reference TRBV5-1 and TRBJ2-3, is KAGVTQTPRYLIKTRGQQVTLSCSPISGHRSVSWYQQTPGQGLQFLFEYFSETQRNKGNFPGRFSGRQFSNSRSEMNVSTLELGDSALYLCASSPGTGATNTQYFGPGTRLTVL.

The genes are TRBV7-9 and TRBJ1-1, with unresolved D. Germline values: CDR1 SEHNR, CDR2 FQNEAQ (reference sequence). Between the trimmed V and J ends, which lost 1 base and 7 bases, there was a span of 7 bases. The CDR3 contains 12 residues. CDR3 DNA sequence: TGTGCCAGCAGCTTAGACGTTGTTGAAGCTTTCTTT. This codes for CASSLDVVEAFF.

CDR3 amino acids: CASSLLGHGEKLFF. The CDR3 DNA is TGTGCCAGCAGTTTATTGGGACACGGCGAAAAACTGTTTTTT. The rearrangement links TRBV27 to TRBJ1-4; TRBD1 might be the D (6 bases). Per the germline V gene, CDR1 is MNHEY and CDR2 is SMNVEV (reference sequence). This CDR3 has 14 residues. V lost 1 base and J lost 8, with 11 bases in between.

This clone occurred a few times. The chain links TRBV30 to TRBJ2-3, with D maybe TRBD1 (5 bases). The germline CDR1 and CDR2 sequences are GTSNPN and SVGIG (reference sequence). CDR3 length equals 15 residues. V was trimmed by 3 bases and J by 1 base, leaving 14 bases between them. The CDR3 loop is CAWSLTVKGTDTQYF. CDR3 nucleotide sequence: TGTGCCTGGAGCCTGACAGTCAAGGGCACAGATACGCAGTATTTT.

There are many counts of this clone. The chain recombines TRBV7-9 with TRBJ2-1; TRBD2 is a possible D gene (6 bases). The CDR3 covers 12 residues. The V end lost 8 bases, the J end lost 10 bases, and 15 bases lay between the germline ends. CDR1 is SEHNR, CDR2 FQNEAQ, per germline (reference sequence). The CDR3 nucleotides are TGTGCCAGCGGGCAGGTAGCGGCGGAGCAGTTCTTC. Amino acid sequence: CASGQVAAEQFF.

This clone was observed at least ten times. The chain uses TRBV4-1 and TRBJ1-5; D is possibly TRBD1 (5 bases). This CDR3 comprises 15 residues. Germline V gene data show CDR1 as MGHRA and CDR2 as YSYEKL. Trimming took 0 bases from V and 1 from J, leaving 7 bases between them. DNA for the CDR3: TGCGCCAGCAGCCAAGATGCAGGGAGCAATCAGCCCCAGCATTTT. It encodes CASSQDAGSNQPQHF.

This clone has only one observation. The chain uses TRBV28 and TRBJ2-1; D is uncertain. CDR3 length: 12 residues. From germline, CDR1 is MDHEN and CDR2 SYDVKM. V was clipped by 4 bases and J by 5 bases, with 6 bases between them. CDR3 bases: TGTGCCAGCAGTTGGGGAAACAATGAGCAGTTCTTC. Translation gives CASSWGNNEQFF.